This entry features one T cell receptor (beta chain) sequence. Its matching antigen is unknown. Following a re-call of the 5' RACE reads, TCRdb has one entry per CDR3 protein and lacks DNA. The sample's table shows more than 250,000 distinct CDR3 sequences. Germline CDR1 is MNHEY and CDR2 is SMNVEV (reference sequence). The CDR3 runs 11 residues. This entry is derived from a study of T cells expressing NK-cell markers. Whole-study results and caveats: Expanded clones of NKG2C+ T cells had an unclear HCMV specificity.

The receptor's source is a man aged 18 to 29 in good health. The specimen was blood T cells: a sorted CD56 or NKG2C T cell subset, CD4+ or CD8+ T cells, or bulk PBMC T cells (not recorded which). The chain has TRBV27 and TRBJ2-7; TCRdb designates TRBD1, a call that cannot be tested without DNA. The CDR3 reads CAPGAKYEQYF.